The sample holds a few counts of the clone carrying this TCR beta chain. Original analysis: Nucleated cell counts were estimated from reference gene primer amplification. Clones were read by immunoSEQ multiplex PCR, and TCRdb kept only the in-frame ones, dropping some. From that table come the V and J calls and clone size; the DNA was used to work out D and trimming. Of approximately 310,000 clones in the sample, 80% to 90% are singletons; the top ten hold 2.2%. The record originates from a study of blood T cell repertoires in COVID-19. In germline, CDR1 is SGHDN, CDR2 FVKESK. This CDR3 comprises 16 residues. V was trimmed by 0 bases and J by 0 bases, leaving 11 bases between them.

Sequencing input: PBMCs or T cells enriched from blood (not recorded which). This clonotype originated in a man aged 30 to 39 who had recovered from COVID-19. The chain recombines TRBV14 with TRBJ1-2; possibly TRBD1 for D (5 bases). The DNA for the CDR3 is TGTGCCAGCAGCCAAGACTGGGGCAGCGCTAACTATGGCTACACCTTC. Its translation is CASSQDWGSANYGYTF.